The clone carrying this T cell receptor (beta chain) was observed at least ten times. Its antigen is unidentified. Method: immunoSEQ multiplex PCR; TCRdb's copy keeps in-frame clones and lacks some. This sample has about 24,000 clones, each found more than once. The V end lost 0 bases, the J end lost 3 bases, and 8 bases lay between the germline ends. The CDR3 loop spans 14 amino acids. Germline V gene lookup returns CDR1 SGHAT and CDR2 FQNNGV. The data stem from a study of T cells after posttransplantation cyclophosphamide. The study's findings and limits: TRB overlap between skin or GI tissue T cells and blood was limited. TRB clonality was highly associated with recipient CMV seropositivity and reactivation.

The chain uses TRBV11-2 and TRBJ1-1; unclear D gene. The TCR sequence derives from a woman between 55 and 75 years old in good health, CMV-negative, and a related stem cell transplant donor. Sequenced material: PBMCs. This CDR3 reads CASSLDARDTEAFF. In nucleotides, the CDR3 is TGTGCCAGCAGCTTAGATGCGCGGGACACTGAAGCTTTCTTT.